This passage covers 11 T cell receptor beta chains from one sample sequenced in a study of shared clonotypes between healthy human individuals. Method: immunoSEQ multiplex PCR; TCRdb's copy keeps in-frame clones and lacks some. This sample has roughly 2 million clones; 95% occur once, and the top ten carry roughly 0.13%. Source material: naive CD4+ T cells sorted from blood. Subset meaning: CD45RA+ positively selected. Source of these receptors: a man aged 18 to 29 in good health.

V is TRBV2 and J is TRBJ2-7; 7 nucleotides line up with TRBD1. Germline lookup yields CDR1 SNHLY and CDR2 FYNNEI. V gave up 6 bases and J gave up 6 bases; unmatched junction bases: 5. The CDR3 loop spans 12 amino acids. The CDR3 DNA reads TGTGCCAGCAGGTTACAGGGGCGCGAGCAGTACTTC. This translates into CASRLQGREQYF.

The chain employs TRBV29-1 and TRBJ2-7; the D gene is possibly TRBD1 (6 bases). The germline V gene encodes CDR1 SQVTM and CDR2 ANQGSEA. The CDR3 is 13 amino acids. The V and J ends lost 4 bases and 1 base respectively, with 11 bases between them. The CDR3 nucleotides read TGCAGCGTTGTCAGGGGCCCTTCCTACGAGCAGTACTTC. Translating gives CSVVRGPSYEQYF.

V is TRBV2 and J is TRBJ2-3; D ambiguous. V gave up 11 bases and J gave up 4 bases, with 10 bases separating them. CDR1 SNHLY and CDR2 FYNNEI come from the germline V gene. This CDR3 contains 11 residues. In nucleotides, the CDR3 is TGTGCCGGATCAAGCCCAGATACGCAGTATTTT. The encoded protein is CAGSSPDTQYF.

The gene calls are TRBV6-5 and TRBJ1-3; no clear D gene. The germline gives CDR1 MNHEY, CDR2 SVGAGI. The CDR3 length is 13 residues. Trimming took 4 bases from V and 3 from J, leaving 7 bases between them. CDR3 residues: CASSFRGGNTIYF. The CDR3 DNA follows: TGTGCCAGCAGTTTCCGCGGTGGAAACACCATATATTTT.

V is TRBV30 and J is TRBJ1-2, with a tentative D call TRBD1 (6 bases). Germline CDR1 is GTSNPN and CDR2 is SVGIG (reference sequence). This CDR3 spans 14 amino acids. Trimming removed 2 bases from V and 6 bases from J, with 16 bases in between. The CDR3 reads CAWSLQAAGDGYTF. CDR3 nucleotide sequence: TGTGCCTGGAGTTTACAGGCGGCAGGGGATGGCTACACCTTC.

About this clone itself: With a much larger clone just one base away, this may be a read error. V usage is TRBV18 and J usage is TRBJ2-7; D is possibly TRBD2 (6 bases). Germline values: CDR1 KGHSH, CDR2 LQKENI. The CDR3 is 14 amino acids. This CDR3 is CASPPGGKVYEQYF. The CDR3 coding sequence is TGTGCCAGCCCACCTGGCGGGAAGGTCTACGAGCAGTACTTC.

In DNA form, the CDR3 reads TGCGCCAGCAGCGTCGGGACAGACTACGAGCAGTACTTC. It encodes CASSVGTDYEQYF. The chain employs TRBV10-1 and TRBJ2-7, with 7 bases matching TRBD1. The CDR3 consists of 13 residues. V lost 6 bases to trimming and J lost 3 bases; unmatched junction nucleotides: 5. Germline assignment: CDR1 WNHNN and CDR2 SYGVQD (reference sequence).

This chain connects TRBV10-3 to TRBJ1-2, with 10 bases fitting TRBD1. The length of the CDR3 is 15 residues. Germline V gene data show CDR1 as ENHRY and CDR2 as SYGVKD. V shed 5 bases, J shed 2 bases, and the junction held 5 bases outside the gene matches. The CDR3 DNA follows: TGTGCCATCAGTTCCGGGACAGGGGTAAACTATGGCTACACCTTC. It encodes CAISSGTGVNYGYTF.

The CDR3 DNA sequence: TGTGCCAGTAGGGACTACTTCCATGAGCAGTTCTTC. It codes for CASRDYFHEQFF. The chain joins TRBV19 to TRBJ2-1; perhaps TRBD2 as D (6 bases). Germline CDR1 is LNHDA and CDR2 is SQIVND (reference sequence). Deletions cut 6 bases from V and 8 bases from J, with 11 bases between. The length of the CDR3 is 12 residues. The complete variable domain, with remaining parts taken from reference TRBV19 and TRBJ2-1, reads DGGITQSPKYLFRKEGQNVTLSCEQNLNHDAMYWYRQDPGQGLRLIYYSQIVNDFQKGDIAEGYSVSREKKESFPLTVTSAQKNPTAFYLCASRDYFHEQFFGPGTRLTVL.

This clone has just one count. The chain recombines TRBV9 with TRBJ1-4; D perhaps matches TRBD1 (5 bases). The CDR3 sequence is 15 residues long. Trimming removed 1 base at V and 8 bases at J, with 15 bases between. Germline V lookup: CDR1 SGDLS, CDR2 YYNGEE. The CDR3 sequence: CASSVTGDATEKLFF. CDR3 coding DNA: TGTGCCAGCAGCGTAACCGGGGACGCCACAGAAAAACTGTTTTTT.

The chain couples TRBV6-5 to TRBJ1-3; D is undetermined. The CDR3 spans 14 residues. From germline, CDR1 is MNHEY and CDR2 SVGAGI. V lost 1 base to trimming and J lost 4 bases, with 8 bases between them. CDR3 DNA sequence: TGTGCCAGCAGTTACTGGAGGGAAGGAAACACCATATATTTT. This encodes CASSYWREGNTIYF.